A single TCR beta chain is shown here with its context. Its antigen remains unidentified. Germline V gives CDR1 SGHTA, CDR2 FQGNSA. Trimming shortened V by 5 bases and J by 5 bases, and 16 bases separated the two germline ends. This CDR3 spans 14 amino acids. This entry belongs to a study of T cells in localized non-small cell lung cancer. General study findings and limits: Uninvolved neighboring lung showed the greatest T cell clonality, exceeding tumor. One tumor region alone was sequenced, and heterogeneity therefore remains possible.

Profiling relied on immunoSEQ multiplex PCR, and the TCRdb table lists in-frame clones only, not all of them. The sample contains around 34,000 clones, 93% of which appear only once. J is TRBJ2-7 and V is TRBV7-2; the D gene is possibly TRBD1 (6 bases). The receptor was derived from a female donor of 60 years or more with stage I lung adenocarcinoma. The sequencing here drew on peripheral blood, taken before any cancer treatment. The CDR3 sequence: CASSPTGFLDEQYV. The CDR3 DNA follows: TGTGCCAGCAGCCCCACAGGGTTTCTGGACGAGCAGTACGTC.